A selection of T cell receptor beta chains follows, all from one sample in a study of cytomegalovirus exposure and HLA in healthy donors. The data were produced by immunoSEQ multiplex PCR, yet TCRdb's version contains in-frame clones alone and is incomplete. The sample consists of over 150,000 clones, 65% to 85% of them appearing once. The sequenced material came from PBMCs. These receptors were obtained from a woman aged 35 to 49 in good health and CMV-seropositive. Both conserved end residues are part of each CDR3. The D gene is left open where the match is weak. Expanded clones get a size class; other rows say once, few or many, or leave the size out.

15	TRBV7-2	-	TRBJ2-3	TRBD2	TGTGCCAGCAGCTTAACCGGGACTAGCGGGGGAGGTAGATATTTT	CASSLTGTSGGGRYF
15	TRBV29-1	-	TRBJ2-1	-	TGCAGCGCTGCGGGGGCGGCCCCGTCCTACAATGAGCAGTTCTTC	CSAAGAAPSYNEQFF
16	TRBV7-2	-	TRBJ1-1	TRBD1	TGTGCCAGCAGCTTAGGGGGGACAGTCGGCAGTACTGAAGCTTTCTTT	CASSLGGTVGSTEAFF
15	TRBV2	-	TRBJ2-5	TRBD2	TGTGCCAGCAGTGATCTAGCGGGAGGAGGAGAGACCCAGTACTTC	CASSDLAGGGETQYF
15	TRBV7-9	-	TRBJ1-1	TRBD1	TGTGCCAGCAGCTTAGTGTCAGGGGGCAAAACTGAAGCTTTCTTT	CASSLVSGGKTEAFF
14	TRBV2	-	TRBJ1-4	TRBD1	TGTGCCAGCAGTGGAGCAGGGGGTGGTGAAAAACTGTTTTTT	CASSGAGGGEKLFF
16	TRBV7-2	-	TRBJ1-4	-	TGTGCCAGCAGTCTCCTTAATCTAGGGGCAGGAGAAAAACTGTTTTTT	CASSLLNLGAGEKLFF
8	TRBV21-1	-	TRBJ2-1	-	TGTGCCAGGACACTCCAGTTCTTC	CARTLQFF
15	TRBV7-7	-	TRBJ2-7	TRBD2	TGTGCCAGCAGCTTAGGACTAGCGGGAGTAGACGAGCAGTACTTC	CASSLGLAGVDEQYF
15	TRBV7-9	-	TRBJ2-7	-	TGTGCCAGCAGCTCCATGGGGCGGGGTACCTACGAGCAGTACTTC	CASSSMGRGTYEQYF
15	TRBV7-2	few	TRBJ1-2	-	TGTGCCAGCAGCTTAGTAGCAGCTCCAAACTATGGCTACACCTTC	CASSLVAAPNYGYTF
15	TRBV9	-	TRBJ2-3	-	TGTGCCAGCAGCGTAGAGGGCGGGATAGCAGATACGCAGTATTTT	CASSVEGGIADTQYF
13	TRBV6-5	-	TRBJ1-1	-	TGTGCCAGCAGCTCTCAGGAGAACACTGAAGCTTTCTTT	CASSSQENTEAFF
15	TRBV14	-	TRBJ1-1	-	TGTGCCAGCAGCCAAGTCGGGGGGGGCGTCGGTGAAGCTTTCTTT	CASSQVGGGVGEAFF
16	TRBV4-3	-	TRBJ1-1	-	TGCGCCAGCAGCCACGATTTGGGCAGGGGGAACACTGAAGCTTTCTTT	CASSHDLGRGNTEAFF
14	TRBV21-1	-	TRBJ1-1	-	TGTGCCAGCAGCAAAGGTCCGGGATACACTGAAGCTTTCTTT	CASSKGPGYTEAFF
13	TRBV6-5	few	TRBJ1-4	-	TGTGCCAGCAAGCAGGCACCTAATGAAAAACTGTTTTTT	CASKQAPNEKLFF
13	TRBV4-2	once	TRBJ2-1	-	TGTGCCAGCAGCCAAGAGAACGGCAATGAGCAGTTCTTC	CASSQENGNEQFF
16	TRBV5-6	-	TRBJ2-4	TRBD2	TGTGCCAGCAGCTCTGGACTAGCGGAAGCCAAAAACATTCAGTACTTC	CASSSGLAEAKNIQYF
14	TRBV29-1	few	TRBJ1-2	TRBD1	TGCAGCGTTGATGGCGGAGGACAGGTTTATGGCTACACCTTC	CSVDGGGQVYGYTF
15	TRBV28	-	TRBJ1-4	-	TGTGCCAGCAGCCCTCGCGGGGGGCTGAGTGAAAAACTGTTTTTT	CASSPRGGLSEKLFF
17	TRBV28	-	TRBJ1-5	TRBD1	TGTGCCAGCAGTTTATGGGGACAGGCGAGTAGCAATCAGCCCCAGCATTTT	CASSLWGQASSNQPQHF
17	TRBV9	-	TRBJ2-3	TRBD2	TGTGCCAGCAGCCTTTCCTGGACTAGCGGTGGGGCAGATACGCAGTATTTT	CASSLSWTSGGADTQYF
12	TRBV30	-	TRBJ2-1	-	TGTGCCTGGAGTGTTCAGGGGAATGAGCAGTTCTTC	CAWSVQGNEQFF
15	TRBV11-2	-	TRBJ2-2	TRBD2	TGTGCCAGCAGCTCAAAGCGGGAGGCCACCGGGGAGCTGTTTTTT	CASSSKREATGELFF
15	TRBV6-5	-	TRBJ2-1	TRBD2	TGTGCCAGCAGTCACCTTGCGGGGGGTTACAATGAGCAGTTCTTC	CASSHLAGGYNEQFF
14	TRBV7-6	once	TRBJ1-2	-	TGTGCCAGCAGCCCCGGAAGGGGGAACTATGGCTACACCTTC	CASSPGRGNYGYTF
13	TRBV7-2	-	TRBJ2-1	-	TGTGCCAGCAGCTTATATAGTGACAATGAGCAGTTCTTC	CASSLYSDNEQFF
17	TRBV6-1	-	TRBJ2-1	-	TGTGCCAGCAGTGAAGGGGCCTGGGGAGGAAAAGGGAATGAGCAGTTCTTC	CASSEGAWGGKGNEQFF
13	TRBV29-1	-	TRBJ1-2	-	TGCAGCGCAAACCAAGCTACTAACTATGGCTACACCTTC	CSANQATNYGYTF
14	TRBV2	-	TRBJ1-1	TRBD1	TGTGCCAGCAGGGGACAGACCATGAACACTGAAGCTTTCTTT	CASRGQTMNTEAFF
14	TRBV6-6	-	TRBJ2-7	TRBD2	TGTGCCAGCCTTAGCGGGGGAACCCCCTACGAGCAGTACTTC	CASLSGGTPYEQYF
17	TRBV4-3	-	TRBJ2-6	-	TGCGCCAGCAGCCCGGGACTTCCCGTCTCTGGGGCCAACGTCCTGACTTTC	CASSPGLPVSGANVLTF
14	TRBV19	-	TRBJ1-5	-	TGTGCCAGTAGTATTGGGCAGTCGGATCAGCCCCAGCATTTT	CASSIGQSDQPQHF
15	TRBV25-1	-	TRBJ1-3	TRBD1	TGTGCCAGCAGTGAGCCAGGGGGAAGAGGAAACACCATATATTTT	CASSEPGGRGNTIYF
14	TRBV19	-	TRBJ1-3	-	TGTGCCAGTAGTATCCCTATCGGGGGAAACACCATATATTTT	CASSIPIGGNTIYF